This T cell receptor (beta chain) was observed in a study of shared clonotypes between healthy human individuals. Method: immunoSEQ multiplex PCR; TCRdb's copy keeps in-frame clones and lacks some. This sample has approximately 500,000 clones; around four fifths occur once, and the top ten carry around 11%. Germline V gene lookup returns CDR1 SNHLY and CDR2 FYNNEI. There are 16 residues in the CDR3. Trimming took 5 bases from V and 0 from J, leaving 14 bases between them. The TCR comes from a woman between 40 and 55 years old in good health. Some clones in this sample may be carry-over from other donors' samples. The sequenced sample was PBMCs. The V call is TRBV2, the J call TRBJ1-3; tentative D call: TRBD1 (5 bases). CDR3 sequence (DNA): TGTGCCAGCAGTCCCTTTACAGGTCTCTCTGGAAACACCATATATTTT. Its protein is CASSPFTGLSGNTIYF.